Below, 9 T cell receptor beta chains from the same sample are listed, as sequenced in a study of tumor-infiltrating lymphocytes in primary liver carcinoma. Unsorted whole blood served as the source of blood RNA, and germline DNA was extracted as well. The investigators made TCR beta cDNA from 400 to 500 ng total RNA, using a constant-region primer. Investigators got TCR beta libraries out of three nested multiplex PCR rounds, done with slightly modified ARM-PCR. TRBV1-TRBV30 forward primers paired with a C-beta reverse primer were used in the first two PCR rounds, which ran roughly 10 cycles each. TCRdb re-called the multiplex PCR reads with MiXCR, one entry per CDR3 protein. The sample lists 300,000 to 350,000 distinct CDR3 sequences; less than 65% were seen once. Sequencing input: peripheral blood. These receptors were obtained from a man aged 40-55 years with primary liver carcinoma and hepatitis B virus infection.

This clonotype occurred many times. The rearrangement uses TRBV6-1 and TRBJ1-5; 9 bases line up with TRBD1. V was clipped by 7 bases and J by 4 bases; unmatched bases: 8. The CDR3 sequence is 15 residues long. Germline-derived CDR1 and CDR2 are MNHNS and SASEGT. The CDR3 region is CASTGQGLENQPQHF. CDR3 nucleotides: TGTGCCAGCACGGGACAGGGTTTGGAAAATCAGCCCCAGCATTTT.

With respect to this clonotype: A much larger clone lies a single base off, so this may be a read error. Here the CDR3 omits its conserved ending phenylalanine or tryptophan, so a read error is the likely source. This chain connects TRBV13 to TRBJ2-3; 8 nucleotides agree with TRBD2. This CDR3 has 15 amino acids. The V and J ends lost 7 bases and 0 bases, in that order; junction bases with no gene match: 6. The V gene's germline CDR1 is PRHDT and CDR2 FYEKMQ (reference sequence). For the CDR3, the DNA is TGTGCCAGCAAAGGTAGCGGGATTAGCACAGATACGCAGTATCTT. Protein product: CASKGSGISTDTQYL.

The genes are TRBV6-1 and TRBJ1-4; 8 bases are shared with TRBD1. The V gene's germline CDR1 is MNHNS and CDR2 SASEGT. Trimming cost V 3 bases and J 7 bases; bases outside gene matches: 10. The CDR3 spans 16 residues. CDR3 in DNA: TGTGCCAGCAGTGACCGGGACAGGTGGCAATCTGAAAAACTGTTTTTT. Translation gives CASSDRDRWQSEKLFF.

This clonotype was observed many times. This sequence joins TRBV6-6 and TRBJ2-3; tentative D call: TRBD1 (6 bases). V was clipped by 3 bases and J by 3 bases, with 10 bases between them. The CDR3 loop spans 14 amino acids. CDR1 MNHNY and CDR2 SVGAGI come from the germline V gene (reference sequence). CDR3 sequence (DNA): TGTGCCAGCAGTTATGGACAGAGAACAGATACGCAGTATTTT. Amino acid sequence: CASSYGQRTDTQYF.

A note on this clonotype: The junction and the germline gene differ at one end; a read error may be behind it. The chain combines TRBV29-1 with TRBJ1-1; 8 nucleotides agree with TRBD1. CDR3 length: 16 amino acids. In germline, CDR1 is SQVTM, CDR2 ANQGSEA. CDR3 sequence: CSVEDTARGLKAESFF. As DNA, the CDR3 is TGCAGCGTTGAGGATACGGCCAGGGGGCTCAAGGCTGAATCTTTCTTT.

CDR3 region: CASSLDSGENEETQYF. CDR3 DNA: TGTGCCAGTAGCCTCGACAGTGGGGAAAATGAAGAGACCCAGTACTTC. This rearrangement joins TRBV11-2 to TRBJ2-5; TRBD1 is a possible D gene (5 bases). The CDR3 totals 16 residues. V was pared by 9 bases and J by 3 bases, with 23 bases between. CDR1 and CDR2 (germline): SGHAT, FQNNGV.

Comments on this clonotype: A much larger clone lies a single base off, so this may be a read error. This chain uses TRBV6-5 with TRBJ1-5; possibly TRBD1 for D (6 bases). The CDR3 has 16 residues. CDR1 is MNHEY and CDR2 is SVGAGI in the germline V gene. The CDR3 DNA sequence: TGTGCCAGCAGCCGCCGGGGGGCGAAGTCTGGTCAGCCCCGGCATTTT. This sequence encodes CASSRRGAKSGQPRHF.

This clonotype was seen at least ten times. The V gene is TRBV30, the J gene TRBJ2-7, with TRBD1 identical over 7 bases. Germline lookup yields CDR1 GTSNPN and CDR2 SVGIG (reference sequence). The J segment lost 8 bases and the V segment lost 0 bases, leaving 7 bases of the junction unmatched. The CDR3 runs 13 residues. CDR3 residues: CAWSVGTADKQYF. CDR3 DNA sequence: TGTGCCTGGAGTGTAGGGACAGCAGATAAGCAGTACTTC.

As for this clonotype: The junction shows a germline mismatch at one end, possibly a read error. The genes are TRBV5-1 and TRBJ2-3, with 7 nucleotides matching TRBD1. The CDR3 loop spans 14 amino acids. Germline assignment: CDR1 SGHRS and CDR2 YFSETQ. The CDR3: CASNSRDSLDTRYF. CDR3 bases: TGCGCCAGCAACTCCCGGGACAGCCTCGATACGCGGTATTTT.